The 28 T cell receptor beta chains in this list originate from one sample, sequenced in a study of Ad26.COV2.S vaccination and SARS-CoV-2 variants. The treatment: some 20 received Ad26.COV2.S at low or high dose, single or two shots; about five received placebo; per-sample allocation not given. Samples were taken on day 63 after the first vaccine or placebo injection. Here immunoSEQ multiplex PCR was the method, and the copy in TCRdb shows in-frame clones only, minus some. The top ten hold 5.5% of the sample, which has around 300,000 clones, 75% to 90% seen once. This specimen consisted of peripheral blood, obtained in a trial of Ad26.COV2.S vaccine versus placebo. These receptor sequences come from a person aged 18-60 years who received the Ad26.COV2.S COVID-19 vaccine or a placebo.

The genes are TRBV5-6 and TRBJ1-1; a weak D match, TRBD1 (6 bases). The CDR3 spans 16 residues. Per the germline V gene, CDR1 is SGHDT and CDR2 is YYEEEE. V was clipped by 4 bases and J by 8 bases, with 24 bases between them. The CDR3 here is CASSRTWRGGLTEAFF. In DNA, the CDR3 is TGTGCCAGCAGCCGAACTTGGAGGGGGGGCCTAACGGAAGCTTTCTTT.

The chain couples TRBV19 to TRBJ2-7, with D possibly matching TRBD1 (6 bases). The germline CDR1 and CDR2 sequences are LNHDA and SQIVND (reference sequence). The CDR3 consists of 15 residues. V was cut by 1 base and J by 7 bases, with 17 bases left in between. CDR3 nucleotides: TGTGCCAGTAGTATAGGAACAGGGAACGATTGGGAGCAGTACGTC. It is translated as CASSIGTGNDWEQYV.

The V and J genes are TRBV27 and TRBJ2-5, with D maybe TRBD2 (5 bases). Germline V lookup: CDR1 MNHEY, CDR2 SMNVEV (reference sequence). The CDR3 has 17 residues. V lost 2 bases and J lost 1, with 17 bases in between. The CDR3 sequence is CASSLSNLGEPQETQYF. The DNA for the CDR3 is TGTGCCAGCAGTTTAAGTAATCTGGGAGAACCCCAAGAGACCCAGTACTTC.

V and J are TRBV4-3 and TRBJ2-1; either TRBD1 or TRBD2 may fit D (5 bases each). There are 15 residues in the CDR3. In germline, CDR1 is LGHNA, CDR2 YSLEER. V lost 3 bases and J lost 4, with 13 bases in between. The CDR3 loop reads CASSHQDGGYNEQFF. CDR3 sequence (DNA): TGCGCCAGCAGCCATCAGGATGGGGGATACAATGAGCAGTTCTTC.

This clone was seen only once. This chain uses TRBV13 with TRBJ2-5, with 11 bases that match TRBD2. CDR3 length: 17 amino acids. V shed 5 bases, J shed 2 bases, and the junction held 10 bases outside the gene matches. Germline CDR1 PRHDT, CDR2 FYEKMQ (reference sequence). As DNA, the CDR3 is TGTGCCAGCAGCCCCCCGGTTGGGACTAGCGGACAAGAGACCCAGTACTTC. Protein: CASSPPVGTSGQETQYF.

This rearrangement joins TRBV7-8 to TRBJ1-1; 10 bases map to TRBD1. CDR3 size: 14 residues. In germline, CDR1 is SGHVS, CDR2 FQNEAQ. Trimming cost V 5 bases and J 5 bases; bases outside gene matches: 5. The CDR3 DNA sequence: TGTGCCAGCAGCCAGGGACAGGGGTTTACTGAAGCTTTCTTT. Encoded protein: CASSQGQGFTEAFF. The whole variable domain, filled in from reference TRBV7-8 and TRBJ1-1, reads GAGVSQSPRYKVAKRGQDVALRCDPISGHVSLFWYQQALGQGPEFLTYFQNEAQLDKSGLPSDRFFAERPEGSVSTLKIQRTQQEDSAVYLCASSQGQGFTEAFFGQGTRLTVV.

The rearrangement links TRBV2 to TRBJ2-7; D is perhaps TRBD1 (5 bases). V was trimmed by 8 bases and J by 3 bases, leaving 14 bases between them. Germline values: CDR1 SNHLY, CDR2 FYNNEI. The CDR3 is 13 amino acids. CDR3 nucleotide sequence: TGTGCCAGCTCGTTCGGGCAGGGCTACGAGCAGTACTTC. Translating it yields CASSFGQGYEQYF.

The rearrangement links TRBV19 to TRBJ2-1, with TRBD2 matching 7 bases. CDR3 length: 16 amino acids. From germline, CDR1 is LNHDA and CDR2 SQIVND (reference sequence). The V segment lost 7 bases and the J segment 2 bases; nucleotides outside the gene matches: 11. The chain's CDR3 is CASTTGSGDPYNEQFF. CDR3 coding DNA: TGTGCCAGTACCACGGGGAGCGGGGATCCCTACAATGAGCAGTTCTTC.

The rearrangement links TRBV5-5 to TRBJ1-4, with unresolved D. The CDR3 runs 14 residues. The germline CDR1 and CDR2 sequences are SGHKS and YYEKEE (reference sequence). Between the trimmed V and J ends, which lost 2 bases and 1 base, there was a span of 6 bases. The CDR3 DNA is TGTGCCAGCAGCTTAGGGAGAACTAATGAAAAACTGTTTTTT. It translates to CASSLGRTNEKLFF.

The chain recombines TRBV4-1 with TRBJ1-4, with 9 bases aligning to TRBD1. Unmatched junction bases numbered 4, after V lost 1 base and J lost 7 bases. The CDR3 spans 15 residues. CDR1 and CDR2 (germline): MGHRA, YSYEKL. Here the CDR3 DNA reads TGCGCCAGCAGCCAAGCGGACAGGGGTCTTGAAAAACTGTTTTTT. Encoded protein: CASSQADRGLEKLFF.

This clone showed up just once. J is TRBJ2-1 and V is TRBV7-3; 10 nucleotides match TRBD2. CDR1 is SGHTA and CDR2 is FQGTGA in the germline V gene. The J segment lost 9 bases and the V segment lost 1 base, leaving 3 bases of the junction unmatched. The CDR3 is made up of 14 amino acids. The DNA for the CDR3 is TGTGCCAGCAGCTTAATGGCTAGCGGGAGTGAGCAGTTCTTC. Translating gives CASSLMASGSEQFF.

V and J are TRBV28 and TRBJ1-1; D not certain. The CDR3 runs 14 residues. Trimming pared 2 bases from V and 1 base from J, leaving 8 bases between. Looked up from germline, CDR1 is MDHEN and CDR2 is SYDVKM. CDR3 residues: CASSLKLPNTEAFF. The DNA of the CDR3 is TGTGCCAGCAGTTTAAAGTTACCGAACACTGAAGCTTTCTTT.

The chain uses TRBV5-5 and TRBJ1-2; 7 nucleotides match TRBD1. Germline CDR1 and CDR2: SGHKS and YYEKEE (reference sequence). J lost 4 bases, V lost 4 bases, and 7 bases had no gene match. This CDR3 is 14 amino acids long. CDR3 region: CASSRQGEGYGYTF. The DNA for the CDR3 is TGTGCCAGCAGCCGCCAGGGGGAGGGCTATGGCTACACCTTC.

The table lists this clone with a count of one. The chain employs TRBV12-3 or TRBV12-4 and TRBJ1-1; D is unresolved. The V end was cut by 2 bases, the J end by 2 bases, with 6 bases between. The CDR3 sequence is 13 residues long. For the CDR3, the DNA is TGTGCCAGCAGTTTACAGGTTAACACTGAAGCTTTCTTT. Protein product: CASSLQVNTEAFF.

The gene calls are TRBV24-1 and TRBJ2-6; 10 bases map to TRBD1. The germline gives CDR1 KGHDR, CDR2 SFDVKD. CDR3 size: 16 residues. V lost 9 bases, J lost 7 bases, and 11 bases stayed unmatched. The CDR3 DNA sequence: TGTGCCACCGCCGCGGCGGGGACAGGGGAAGCCAACGTCCTGACTTTC. This codes for CATAAAGTGEANVLTF.

V is TRBV18 and J is TRBJ2-7; D is possibly TRBD1 or TRBD2 (5 bases each). Germline V lookup: CDR1 KGHSH, CDR2 LQKENI. V dropped 3 bases and J dropped 7 bases, with 7 bases sitting between them. The CDR3 covers 11 residues. In nucleotides, the CDR3 is TGTGCCAGCTCACCGGGACCAGAGCAGTACTTC. Translation: CASSPGPEQYF.

The chain employs TRBV5-1 and TRBJ1-2; no reliable D call. Germline V lookup: CDR1 SGHRS, CDR2 YFSETQ. The CDR3 spans 15 residues. V was trimmed by 0 bases and J by 6 bases, leaving 15 bases between them. The CDR3 here is CASSLVGLAVDGYTF. In DNA, the CDR3 is TGCGCCAGCAGCTTGGTAGGTCTGGCCGTTGATGGCTACACCTTC.

In its sample, this clone was seen once. The chain combines TRBV5-4 with TRBJ2-7; a possible D gene is TRBD1 (6 bases). With 3 bases removed from V and 6 bases from J, the gap between germline ends came to 22 bases. The CDR3 sequence is 16 residues long. CDR1 SGHNT and CDR2 YYREEE come from the germline V gene (reference sequence). The CDR3 coding sequence is TGTGCCAGCAGCTCGAGGACAGCGTCTTCTAAGGGCGAGCAGTACTTC. This codes for CASSSRTASSKGEQYF.

The DNA for the CDR3 is TGTGCCAGCTCGATCAGCGGGGCTACCTACAATGAGCAGTTCTTC. This sequence encodes CASSISGATYNEQFF. This chain connects TRBV6-5 to TRBJ2-1, with TRBD2 matching 7 bases. Germline CDR1 is MNHEY and CDR2 is SVGAGI. The CDR3 spans 15 residues. Trimming took 8 bases from V and 2 from J; bases not matched to a gene: 9.

This chain connects TRBV15 to TRBJ2-3, with a tentative D call TRBD2 (6 bases). In germline, CDR1 is LNHNV, CDR2 YYDKDF (reference sequence). Trimming shortened V by 2 bases and J by 2 bases, and 11 bases separated the two germline ends. There are 15 residues in the CDR3. In DNA form, the CDR3 reads TGTGCCACCAGCAGAATAGCGGACCTCACAGATACGCAGTATTTT. This sequence encodes CATSRIADLTDTQYF.

The count of this clone is one. The CDR3 protein is CASSRDRDGYTF. CDR3 nucleotides: TGTGCCAGCAGCCGGGACAGGGATGGCTACACCTTC. The chain couples TRBV7-9 to TRBJ1-2; 9 bases map to TRBD1. Germline V gene data show CDR1 as SEHNR and CDR2 as FQNEAQ (reference sequence). The CDR3 has 12 residues. V shed 5 bases and J 6 bases; nucleotides not matched to a gene: 1.

The chain combines TRBV11-3 with TRBJ1-2, with a weak D call TRBD1 (6 bases). The CDR3 runs 14 residues. The ends were cut back, 4 bases at V and 8 bases at J, with 17 bases in the middle. Per the germline V gene, CDR1 is SGHNT and CDR2 is YENEEA. CDR3 DNA: TGTGCCAGCAGCTACCTTATGGGGGGCTGGGGCTACACCTTC. It translates to CASSYLMGGWGYTF.

V gene TRBV18 combines with J gene TRBJ2-3; possible D gene TRBD2, 5 bases. The germline V gene encodes CDR1 KGHSH and CDR2 LQKENI. This CDR3 has 16 amino acids. V lost 3 bases, J lost 1 base, and 14 bases lay in between. As DNA, the CDR3 is TGTGCCAGCTCACCCCAAGCTACGCGGGGCACAGATACGCAGTATTTT. This gives the protein CASSPQATRGTDTQYF.

The chain uses TRBV7-9 and TRBJ1-6, with D maybe TRBD1 (6 bases). CDR3 size: 18 residues. Trimming stripped 5 bases from V and 0 bases from J, with 17 bases between. CDR1 and CDR2 from the germline V gene are SEHNR and FQNEAQ (reference sequence). CDR3 region: CASSAGLDSSSYNSPLHF. The CDR3 bases are TGTGCCAGCAGCGCGGGATTGGACAGCAGCTCCTATAATTCACCCCTCCACTTT. Based on the CDR3 plus reference TRBV7-9 and TRBJ1-6, the full variable domain is DTGVSQNPRHKITKRGQNVTFRCDPISEHNRLYWYRQTLGQGPEFLTYFQNEAQLEKSRLLSDRFSAERPKGSFSTLEIQRTEQGDSAMYLCASSAGLDSSSYNSPLHFGNGTRLTVT.

Concerning this clone: Other DNA variants within this sample encode the same CDR3. The V gene is TRBV7-9, the J gene TRBJ1-4; D gene ambiguous. Trimming removed 1 base at V and 4 bases at J, with 10 bases between. CDR1 and CDR2 (germline): SEHNR, FQNEAQ (reference sequence). The length of the CDR3 is 15 residues. The DNA for the CDR3 is TGTGCCAGCAGCTTAGGGCAGACCGGTAATGAAAAACTGTTTTTT. Its protein product is CASSLGQTGNEKLFF.

The genes are TRBV30 and TRBJ2-1; D uncertain. Germline V gene data show CDR1 as GTSNPN and CDR2 as SVGIG (reference sequence). CDR3 length: 12 amino acids. Trimming removed 0 bases at V and 6 bases at J, with 6 bases between. CDR3 amino acids: CAWSVTINEQFF. The CDR3 DNA follows: TGTGCCTGGAGTGTAACCATCAATGAGCAGTTCTTC.

The V gene is TRBV6-5, the J gene TRBJ2-1; 11 positions agree with TRBD2. The germline gives CDR1 MNHEY, CDR2 SVGAGI. The CDR3 sequence is 13 residues long. V lost 7 bases and J lost 12; bases outside the gene matches: 8. The CDR3 reads CASKTSGERGQFF. The DNA for the CDR3 is TGTGCCAGCAAGACTAGCGGGGAAAGGGGGCAGTTCTTC.

This chain links TRBV4-3 with TRBJ1-2, with D possibly TRBD1 on 5 matching bases. This CDR3 comprises 15 residues. V was trimmed by 4 bases and J by 6 bases, leaving 18 bases between them. CDR1 and CDR2 (germline): LGHNA, YSLEER. CDR3 nucleotide sequence: TGCGCCAGCAGCCCGTCCACCGGGGCTGGGGATGGCTACACCTTC. This translates into CASSPSTGAGDGYTF.